The rows below give T cell receptor beta chains drawn from one sample of a study of shared clonotypes between healthy human individuals. Only in-frame clones appear in the TCRdb table, and some are missing; sequencing was by immunoSEQ multiplex PCR. The sample yields 2,100,000 or so clones, 90% to 96% seen once. Sequenced sample: naive CD4+ T cells sorted from blood. All receptors derive from a man between 18 and 35 years old in good health. CDR3s include the opening cysteine and the closing phenylalanine or tryptophan. The D gene is left open where the match is weak. For some rows the clone size is stated as once, few or many, or as a class when expanded; others skip it.

CDR3aa: CASSPFEGARAEAFF
CDR3nt: TGTGCCAGCAGCCCATTCGAGGGGGCGAGGGCTGAAGCTTTCTTT
abundance: .
d_gene: TRBD1
j_gene: TRBJ1-1
v_gene: TRBV9

CDR3aa: CASSYSGTGEQYF
CDR3nt: TGTGCCAGCAGTTACTCAGGGACAGGGGAGCAGTACTTC
abundance: .
d_gene: TRBD1
j_gene: TRBJ2-7
v_gene: TRBV6-5

CDR3aa: CASSSLPGTDTQYF
CDR3nt: TGTGCCAGCAGCTCCCTCCCGGGGACAGATACGCAGTATTTT
abundance: .
d_gene: .
j_gene: TRBJ2-3
v_gene: TRBV9

CDR3aa: CASSPDSFYGYTF
CDR3nt: TGTGCCAGCAGCCCGGACAGCTTCTATGGCTACACCTTC
abundance: few
d_gene: .
j_gene: TRBJ1-2
v_gene: TRBV11-2

CDR3aa: CASSLPASGGAYEQYF
CDR3nt: TGTGCCAGCAGCTTGCCCGCTTCCGGGGGGGCCTACGAGCAGTACTTC
abundance: .
d_gene: TRBD2
j_gene: TRBJ2-7
v_gene: TRBV5-4

CDR3aa: CAWSEQGYGYTF
CDR3nt: TGTGCCTGGAGTGAGCAGGGCTATGGCTACACCTTC
abundance: .
d_gene: .
j_gene: TRBJ1-2
v_gene: TRBV30

CDR3aa: CASSLEGKVSPLHF
CDR3nt: TGTGCCAGCAGTTTAGAAGGGAAGGTTTCACCCCTCCACTTT
abundance: few
d_gene: .
j_gene: TRBJ1-6
v_gene: TRBV28

CDR3aa: CAWSTRVGEKLFF
CDR3nt: TGTGCCTGGAGTACCAGGGTTGGGGAAAAACTGTTTTTT
abundance: .
d_gene: .
j_gene: TRBJ1-4
v_gene: TRBV30

CDR3aa: CASTLGGLSYNEQFF
CDR3nt: TGTGCCAGCACCCTGGGGGGGCTCTCCTACAATGAGCAGTTCTTC
abundance: .
d_gene: .
j_gene: TRBJ2-1
v_gene: TRBV28

CDR3aa: CASDEGLAGRTDTQYF
CDR3nt: TGTGCCAGCGACGAAGGACTAGCGGGGAGGACAGATACGCAGTATTTT
abundance: .
d_gene: TRBD2
j_gene: TRBJ2-3
v_gene: TRBV9

CDR3aa: CASSMTGSEKLFF
CDR3nt: TGCGCCAGCAGCATGACAGGGAGCGAAAAACTGTTTTTT
abundance: .
d_gene: TRBD1
j_gene: TRBJ1-4
v_gene: TRBV5-1

CDR3aa: CASSLRGGQETQYF
CDR3nt: TGCGCCAGCAGCCTTAGAGGGGGTCAAGAGACCCAGTACTTC
abundance: .
d_gene: .
j_gene: TRBJ2-5
v_gene: TRBV5-1

CDR3aa: CASSLGGSYEQYF
CDR3nt: TGTGCCAGCAGTTTAGGGGGCTCCTACGAGCAGTACTTC
abundance: .
d_gene: .
j_gene: TRBJ2-7
v_gene: TRBV6-5

CDR3aa: CASSLSPGSETEAFF
CDR3nt: TGCGCCAGCAGCTTGTCTCCGGGGAGTGAGACTGAAGCTTTCTTT
abundance: .
d_gene: .
j_gene: TRBJ1-1
v_gene: TRBV5-1

CDR3aa: CASRRGLGKPSYEQYF
CDR3nt: TGCGCCAGCAGGAGAGGGCTGGGTAAGCCCTCCTACGAGCAGTACTTC
abundance: .
d_gene: .
j_gene: TRBJ2-7
v_gene: TRBV10-1

CDR3aa: CSVTGKLSNGYTF
CDR3nt: TGCAGCGTTACGGGGAAATTGTCTAACGGCTACACCTTC
abundance: .
d_gene: .
j_gene: TRBJ1-2
v_gene: TRBV29-1

CDR3aa: CASSSGRGYISYEQYF
CDR3nt: TGTGCCAGCAGCTCGGGCAGGGGCTACATCTCCTACGAGCAGTACTTC
abundance: .
d_gene: .
j_gene: TRBJ2-7
v_gene: TRBV7-9

CDR3aa: CAITLGANTGELFF
CDR3nt: TGTGCCATCACCCTCGGCGCGAACACCGGGGAGCTGTTTTTT
abundance: .
d_gene: .
j_gene: TRBJ2-2
v_gene: TRBV7-6

CDR3aa: CASSTGINQPQHF
CDR3nt: TGTGCCAGCTCGACAGGGATCAATCAGCCCCAGCATTTT
abundance: .
d_gene: TRBD1
j_gene: TRBJ1-5
v_gene: TRBV19

CDR3aa: CASRSHGNMNTEAFF
CDR3nt: TGTGCCAGCAGATCTCATGGGAATATGAACACTGAAGCTTTCTTT
abundance: .
d_gene: .
j_gene: TRBJ1-1
v_gene: TRBV2

CDR3aa: CASSLAMGLAGGSGANVLTF
CDR3nt: TGTGCCAGCAGCTTAGCCATGGGACTAGCGGGAGGGTCCGGGGCCAACGTCCTGACTTTC
abundance: .
d_gene: TRBD2
j_gene: TRBJ2-6
v_gene: TRBV7-2

CDR3aa: CATMSGGYEQYF
CDR3nt: TGTGCCACCATGAGTGGGGGCTACGAGCAGTACTTC
abundance: .
d_gene: .
j_gene: TRBJ2-7
v_gene: TRBV10-3

CDR3aa: CATSRVGAREALHF
CDR3nt: TGTGCCACCAGCAGAGTTGGGGCCCGAGAGGCCCTCCACTTT
abundance: .
d_gene: .
j_gene: TRBJ1-6
v_gene: TRBV15

CDR3aa: CASSGSSYEQYF
CDR3nt: TGTGCCAGCAGCGGGAGCTCCTACGAGCAGTACTTC
abundance: .
d_gene: .
j_gene: TRBJ2-7
v_gene: TRBV27

CDR3aa: CASSYSTSGAYEQYF
CDR3nt: TGTGCCAGCAGTTACTCAACTAGCGGGGCCTACGAGCAGTACTTC
abundance: .
d_gene: TRBD2
j_gene: TRBJ2-7
v_gene: TRBV6-6

CDR3aa: CASSLEQGTDTQYF
CDR3nt: TGTGCCAGCAGCTTAGAACAGGGAACAGATACGCAGTATTTT
abundance: .
d_gene: .
j_gene: TRBJ2-3
v_gene: TRBV7-2

CDR3aa: CAWRGTAGNSPLHF
CDR3nt: TGTGCCTGGAGGGGGACAGCAGGCAATTCACCCCTCCACTTT
abundance: .
d_gene: TRBD1
j_gene: TRBJ1-6
v_gene: TRBV30

CDR3aa: CASSPEHVSHEQYF
CDR3nt: TGTGCCAGCTCACCGGAACACGTCAGCCACGAGCAGTACTTC
abundance: .
d_gene: .
j_gene: TRBJ2-7
v_gene: TRBV18

CDR3aa: CASSSGAGGPYEQYF
CDR3nt: TGCGCCAGCAGCTCTGGGGCGGGAGGGCCCTACGAGCAGTACTTC
abundance: .
d_gene: TRBD2
j_gene: TRBJ2-7
v_gene: TRBV5-1

CDR3aa: CASSRTGGTEAFF
CDR3nt: TGTGCCAGCAGCCGGACAGGGGGGACTGAAGCTTTCTTT
abundance: .
d_gene: TRBD1
j_gene: TRBJ1-1
v_gene: TRBV7-6

CDR3aa: CASSMGQGTSTDTQYF
CDR3nt: TGTGCCAGTAGTATGGGACAGGGCACTAGCACAGATACGCAGTATTTT
abundance: .
d_gene: TRBD1
j_gene: TRBJ2-3
v_gene: TRBV19

CDR3aa: CASSPRTSGNNEQFF
CDR3nt: TGTGCCAGCAGTCCCAGGACTAGCGGGAACAATGAGCAGTTCTTC
abundance: .
d_gene: TRBD2
j_gene: TRBJ2-1
v_gene: TRBV2

CDR3aa: CASSYPITSGGITDTQYF
CDR3nt: TGTGCCAGCAGTTATCCCATCACTAGCGGGGGCATCACAGATACGCAGTATTTT
abundance: .
d_gene: TRBD2
j_gene: TRBJ2-3
v_gene: TRBV28

CDR3aa: CSVVSGGRRGYTF
CDR3nt: TGCAGCGTTGTGTCAGGGGGCCGCCGGGGCTACACCTTC
abundance: .
d_gene: TRBD1
j_gene: TRBJ1-2
v_gene: TRBV29-1

CDR3aa: CASSISPTRPGNYGYTF
CDR3nt: TGTGCCAGTAGTATTTCACCCACGCGGCCAGGGAACTATGGCTACACCTTC
abundance: .
d_gene: .
j_gene: TRBJ1-2
v_gene: TRBV19

CDR3aa: CASSESRRTSEQYF
CDR3nt: TGCGCCAGCAGTGAGTCACGGCGGACAAGCGAGCAGTACTTC
abundance: .
d_gene: .
j_gene: TRBJ2-7
v_gene: TRBV10-1